These 3 T cell receptor beta chains were all obtained from the same sample, sequenced in a study of vaccination and CD4 T cells after COVID-19. Treatment in this sample: roughly ten-day PBMC culture with coronavirus spike peptide pools or control peptides (ViraFEST assay). CD4+ T cells of the unexposed donor were collected before the COVID-19 pandemic (2011-2018). No antigen has been identified for these receptors. Sequencing of the DNA from cultured CD4+ T cells was carried out with the Oncomine TCR Beta short-read assay. Via MiXCR, TCRdb re-called the PCR reads, giving one row per CDR3 protein. The sample contains some 7,000 distinct CDR3 sequences, under 40% of which appear only once. The sample consisted of CD4+ T cells from blood, cultured in vitro. These receptors all come from a human donor in good health.

By share of the sample, this clonotype is medium-sized. The gene calls are TRBV12-3 or TRBV12-4 and TRBJ2-3; TRBD2 might be the D (6 bases). The CDR3 runs to 11 residues. Trimming stripped 1 base from V and 11 bases from J, with 7 bases between. CDR3 bases: TGTGCCAGCAGTTTAGGGGGGGTGCAGTATTTT. Its protein product is CASSLGGVQYF.

The rearrangement joins TRBV7-6 to TRBJ1-6; D unclear. The V end lost 2 bases, the J end lost 8 bases, and 19 bases lay between the germline ends. CDR3 length: 17 residues. Germline CDR1 is SGHVS and CDR2 is FNYEAQ. The CDR3 sequence is CASSLKMRAVFYSPLHF. In DNA, the CDR3 is TGTGCCAGCAGCTTAAAGATGCGGGCTGTTTTTTATTCACCCCTCCACTTT. Full variable domain (outside the CDR3, taken from reference TRBV7-6 and TRBJ1-6): GAGVSQSPRYKVTKRGQDVALRCDPISGHVSLYWYRQALGQGPEFLTYFNYEAQQDKSGLPNDRFSAERPEGSISTLTIQRTEQRDSAMYRCASSLKMRAVFYSPLHFGNGTRLTVT.

This chain joins TRBV20-1 and TRBJ1-2; no clear D gene. The V end was cut by 0 bases, the J end by 5 bases, with 13 bases between. Looked up from germline, CDR1 is DFQATT and CDR2 is SNEGSKA (reference sequence). The CDR3 runs to 14 residues. In nucleotides, the CDR3 is TGCAGTGCTAGAGACCTGAGACGAGATTATGGCTACACCTTC. It translates to CSARDLRRDYGYTF.